The TCR beta chain described here comes from a study of human T cells and chemical hapten exposure. TCRdb reprocessed the RACE reads via MiXCR and lists one record per CDR3 protein. The sample shows tens of thousands of distinct CDR3 sequences, over 10% of them seen only once. The germline V gene has CDR1 DFQATT and CDR2 SNEGSKA (reference sequence). The V gene lost 6 bases and the J gene lost 4 bases, with 15 bases spanning the gap. The CDR3 spans 14 residues. Specified time point: pre-sensitization, week 0. Treatment indicated: therapeutic diphenylcyclopropenone sensitization with weekly scalp DPC. This sequence joins TRBV20-1 and TRBJ1-4, with D tentatively TRBD1 (5 bases). This sequence was found in a woman in her twenties or thirties with alopecia areata. Some clones in this sample may be carry-over from other donors' samples. The sequences come from whole blood, collected in connection with sensitization to the hapten diphenylcyclopropenone (DPC). The chain's CDR3 is CSAKRGANNEKLFF. The CDR3 DNA sequence: TGCAGTGCGAAGCGAGGGGCAAATAATGAAAAACTGTTTTTT.